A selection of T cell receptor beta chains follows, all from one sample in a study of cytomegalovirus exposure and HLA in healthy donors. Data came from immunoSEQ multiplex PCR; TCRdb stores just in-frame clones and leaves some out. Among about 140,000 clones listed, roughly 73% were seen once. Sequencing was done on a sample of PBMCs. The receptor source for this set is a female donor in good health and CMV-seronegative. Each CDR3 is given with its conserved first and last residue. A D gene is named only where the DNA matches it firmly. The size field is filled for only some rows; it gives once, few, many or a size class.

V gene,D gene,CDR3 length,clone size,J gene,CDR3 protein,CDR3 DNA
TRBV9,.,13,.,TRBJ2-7,CASSPSGGYEQYF,TGTGCCAGCAGCCCCAGTGGCGGGTACGAGCAGTACTTC
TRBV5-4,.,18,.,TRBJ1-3,CASSHGGSVFGLGDTIYF,TGTGCCAGCAGCCATGGAGGGAGTGTATTTGGACTGGGAGACACCATATATTTT
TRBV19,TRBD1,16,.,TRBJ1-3,CASSMARQGSGNTIYF,TGTGCCAGTAGTATGGCAAGACAGGGATCCGGAAACACCATATATTTT
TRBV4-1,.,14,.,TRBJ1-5,CASSQDDAGGPQHF,TGCGCCAGCAGCCAAGACGACGCTGGCGGGCCCCAGCATTTT
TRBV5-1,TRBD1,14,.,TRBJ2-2,CASSLQGHTGELFF,TGCGCCAGCAGCTTACAGGGGCACACCGGGGAGCTGTTTTTT
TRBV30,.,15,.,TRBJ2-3,CAWSVWGPSTDTQYF,TGTGCCTGGAGTGTATGGGGGCCTAGCACAGATACGCAGTATTTT
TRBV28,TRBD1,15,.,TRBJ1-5,CASGRQGYNNQPQHF,TGTGCCAGCGGAAGACAGGGATATAACAATCAGCCCCAGCATTTT
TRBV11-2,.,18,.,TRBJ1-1,CASSTPPRHGGVNTEAFF,TGTGCCAGCAGCACACCCCCACGCCATGGAGGTGTGAACACTGAAGCTTTCTTT
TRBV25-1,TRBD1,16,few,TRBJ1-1,CASSELPGQGGAEAFF,TGTGCCAGCAGTGAATTACCTGGACAGGGCGGCGCTGAAGCTTTCTTT
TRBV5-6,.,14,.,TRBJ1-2,CASRANGLVYGYTF,TGTGCCAGCAGGGCTAACGGACTTGTCTATGGCTACACCTTC
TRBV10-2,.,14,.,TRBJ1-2,CASGAQTGLNGYTF,TGCGCCAGCGGAGCCCAGACAGGTCTCAATGGCTACACCTTC
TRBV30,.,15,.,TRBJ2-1,CAWSGPHETSGWQFF,TGTGCCTGGAGTGGACCCCACGAGACTAGTGGTTGGCAGTTCTTC
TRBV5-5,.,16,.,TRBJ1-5,CASSLPPGTPNQPQHF,TGTGCCAGCAGCTTACCACCCGGGACACCGAATCAGCCCCAGCATTTT
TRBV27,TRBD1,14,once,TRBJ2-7,CASSFGQGLYEQYF,TGTGCCAGCAGCTTCGGACAGGGTTTATATGAGCAGTACTTC
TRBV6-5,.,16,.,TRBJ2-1,CASSYLAGTSYNEQFF,TGTGCCAGCAGTTACTTGGCAGGGACTTCCTACAATGAGCAGTTCTTC
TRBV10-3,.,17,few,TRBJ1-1,CAISESGGKRRGTEAFF,TGTGCCATCAGTGAGTCGGGGGGTAAGAGGAGAGGAACTGAAGCTTTCTTT
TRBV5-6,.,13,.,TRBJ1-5,CASSLRSNQPQHF,TGTGCCAGCAGCCTCAGGAGCAATCAGCCCCAGCATTTT
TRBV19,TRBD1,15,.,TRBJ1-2,CASNRGQGMNYGYTF,TGTGCCAGTAACCGAGGACAGGGAATGAACTATGGCTACACCTTC
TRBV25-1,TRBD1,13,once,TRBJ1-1,CASSSGTGTRAFF,TGTGCCAGCAGTTCCGGGACAGGGACGAGGGCTTTCTTT
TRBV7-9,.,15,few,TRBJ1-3,CASSLEGGSGNTIYF,TGTGCCAGCAGCTTAGAAGGGGGCTCTGGAAACACCATATATTTT
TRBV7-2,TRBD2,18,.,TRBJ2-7,CASSHRTSGAGGHYEQYF,TGTGCCAGCAGCCACAGGACTAGCGGGGCGGGGGGTCACTACGAGCAGTACTTC
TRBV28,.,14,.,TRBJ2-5,CASSSTGLQETQYF,TGTGCCAGCAGTTCGACAGGATTACAAGAGACCCAGTACTTC
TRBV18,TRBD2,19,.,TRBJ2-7,CASSLRGLAGPNSSYEQYF,TGTGCCAGCTCACTTCGGGGACTAGCGGGACCAAATAGCTCCTACGAGCAGTACTTC
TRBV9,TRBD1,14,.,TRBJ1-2,CASSPRTGHYGYTF,TGTGCCAGCAGCCCCCGGACAGGACACTATGGCTACACCTTC
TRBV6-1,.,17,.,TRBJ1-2,CASSETGLAPMGYGYTF,TGTGCCAGCAGTGAAACGGGGTTGGCACCAATGGGCTATGGCTACACCTTC
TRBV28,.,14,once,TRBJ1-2,CASSLAENLELDTF,TGTGCCAGCAGTTTAGCGGAAAACCTCGAACTCGACACCTTC
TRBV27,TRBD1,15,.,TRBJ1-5,CASTRTGDSNQPQHF,TGTGCCAGCACCAGGACAGGAGATAGCAATCAGCCCCAGCATTTT
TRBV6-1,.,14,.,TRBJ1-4,CASSEEGRDEKLFF,TGTGCCAGCAGTGAAGAGGGGAGGGATGAAAAACTGTTTTTT
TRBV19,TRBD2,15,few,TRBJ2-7,CASSSPGGTTYEQYF,TGTGCCAGTAGCTCTCCCGGGGGGACTACCTACGAGCAGTACTTC
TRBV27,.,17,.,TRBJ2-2,CASPPEGGPSNTGELFF,TGTGCCAGCCCCCCGGAGGGAGGCCCATCTAACACCGGGGAGCTGTTTTTT
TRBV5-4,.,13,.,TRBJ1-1,CASSPSGVTEAFF,TGTGCCAGCAGCCCCTCGGGGGTCACTGAAGCTTTCTTT
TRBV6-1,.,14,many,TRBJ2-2,CASSEKEESGELFF,TGTGCCAGCAGTGAAAAGGAGGAATCCGGGGAGCTGTTTTTT
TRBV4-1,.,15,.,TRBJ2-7,CASSQDKGPGNEQYF,TGCGCCAGCAGCCAAGATAAGGGTCCCGGGAACGAGCAGTACTTC
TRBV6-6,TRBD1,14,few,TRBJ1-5,CASRMTGEGQPQHF,TGTGCCAGCAGAATGACAGGGGAGGGACAGCCCCAGCATTTT
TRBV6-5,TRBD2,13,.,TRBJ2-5,CASSLLAGDNQYF,TGTGCCAGCAGTTTACTAGCGGGGGATAACCAGTACTTC
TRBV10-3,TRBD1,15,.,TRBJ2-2,CAINPGQGITGELFF,TGTGCCATCAACCCGGGACAGGGTATAACCGGGGAGCTGTTTTTT
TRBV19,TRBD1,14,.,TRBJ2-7,CASKGTGILYEQYF,TGTGCCAGTAAGGGGACAGGGATTCTGTACGAGCAGTACTTC
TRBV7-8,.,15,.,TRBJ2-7,CASSLRGGASYEQYF,TGTGCCAGCAGCTTAAGAGGGGGGGCCTCCTACGAGCAGTACTTC
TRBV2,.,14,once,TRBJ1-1,CASSGGQETTEAFF,TGTGCCAGCAGTGGGGGCCAGGAGACCACTGAAGCTTTCTTT
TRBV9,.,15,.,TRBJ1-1,CASSVNNGGKARAFF,TGTGCCAGCAGCGTAAATAATGGAGGGAAAGCGCGAGCTTTCTTT
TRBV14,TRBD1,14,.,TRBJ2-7,CASSPGTGGYEQYF,TGTGCCAGCAGCCCCGGGACAGGGGGCTACGAGCAGTACTTC
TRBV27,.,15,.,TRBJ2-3,CASSLLGENTDTQYF,TGTGCCAGCAGTTTACTAGGGGAAAACACAGATACGCAGTATTTT
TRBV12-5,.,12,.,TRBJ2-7,CASGILTELQYF,TGTGCTAGTGGTATCCTGACGGAGTTGCAGTACTTC
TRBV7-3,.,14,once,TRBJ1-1,CASSLAGSNTEAFF,TGTGCCAGCAGTTTAGCAGGTTCGAACACTGAAGCTTTCTTT
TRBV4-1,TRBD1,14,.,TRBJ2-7,CASRGTDRSYEQYF,TGCGCCAGCAGAGGGACAGATAGATCCTACGAGCAGTACTTC
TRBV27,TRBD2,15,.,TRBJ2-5,CASSSLTSGQETQYF,TGTGCCAGCAGTTCGTTGACTAGCGGGCAAGAGACCCAGTACTTC